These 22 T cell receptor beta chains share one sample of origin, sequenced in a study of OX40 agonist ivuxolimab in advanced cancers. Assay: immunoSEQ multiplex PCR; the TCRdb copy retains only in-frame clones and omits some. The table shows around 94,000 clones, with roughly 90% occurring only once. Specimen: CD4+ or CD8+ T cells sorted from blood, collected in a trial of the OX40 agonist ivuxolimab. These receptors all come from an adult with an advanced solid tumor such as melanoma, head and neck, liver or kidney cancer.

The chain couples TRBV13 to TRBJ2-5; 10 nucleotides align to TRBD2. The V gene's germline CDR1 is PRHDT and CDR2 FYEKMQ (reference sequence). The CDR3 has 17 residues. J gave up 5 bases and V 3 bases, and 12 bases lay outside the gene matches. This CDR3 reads CASSFSLAGAGGETQYF. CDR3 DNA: TGTGCCAGCAGCTTTAGCCTAGCGGGAGCAGGAGGGGAGACCCAGTACTTC.

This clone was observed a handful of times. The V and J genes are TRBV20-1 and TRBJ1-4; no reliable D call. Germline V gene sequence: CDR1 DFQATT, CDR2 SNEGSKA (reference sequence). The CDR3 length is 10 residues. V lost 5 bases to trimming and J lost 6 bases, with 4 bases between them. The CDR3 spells CSAEDEKLFF. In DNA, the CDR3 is TGCAGTGCTGAGGATGAAAAACTGTTTTTT.

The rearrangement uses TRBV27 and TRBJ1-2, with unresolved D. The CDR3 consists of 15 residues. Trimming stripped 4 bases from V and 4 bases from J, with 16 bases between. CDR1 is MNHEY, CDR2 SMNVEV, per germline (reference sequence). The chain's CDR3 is CASSSARGLGYGYTF. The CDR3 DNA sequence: TGTGCCAGCAGTTCCGCTCGAGGTCTCGGCTATGGCTACACCTTC.

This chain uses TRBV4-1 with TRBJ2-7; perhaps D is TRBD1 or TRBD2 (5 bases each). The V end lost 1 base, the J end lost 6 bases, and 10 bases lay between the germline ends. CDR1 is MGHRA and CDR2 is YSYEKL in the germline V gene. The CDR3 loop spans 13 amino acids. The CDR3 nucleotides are TGCGCCAGCAGCCAAGTGCAGGGACCCGAGCAGTACTTC. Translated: CASSQVQGPEQYF.

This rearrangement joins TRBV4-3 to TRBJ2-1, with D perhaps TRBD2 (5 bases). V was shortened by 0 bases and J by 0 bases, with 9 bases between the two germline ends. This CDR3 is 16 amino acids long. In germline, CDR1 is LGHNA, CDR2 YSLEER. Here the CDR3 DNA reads TGCGCCAGCAGCCAAGATCGGGCGGGCTCCTACAATGAGCAGTTCTTC. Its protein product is CASSQDRAGSYNEQFF.

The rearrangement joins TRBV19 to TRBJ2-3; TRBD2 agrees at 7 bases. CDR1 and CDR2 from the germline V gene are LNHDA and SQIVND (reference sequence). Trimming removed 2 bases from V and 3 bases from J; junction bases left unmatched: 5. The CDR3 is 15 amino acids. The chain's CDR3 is CASSISSGETDTQYF. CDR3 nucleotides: TGTGCCAGTAGTATATCCAGCGGGGAAACAGATACGCAGTATTTT.

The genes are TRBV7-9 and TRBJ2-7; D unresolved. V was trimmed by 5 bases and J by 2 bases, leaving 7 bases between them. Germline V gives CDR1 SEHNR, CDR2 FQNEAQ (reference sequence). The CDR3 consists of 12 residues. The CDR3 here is CASSPYPYEQYF. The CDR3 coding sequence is TGTGCCAGCAGCCCCTATCCCTACGAGCAGTACTTC.

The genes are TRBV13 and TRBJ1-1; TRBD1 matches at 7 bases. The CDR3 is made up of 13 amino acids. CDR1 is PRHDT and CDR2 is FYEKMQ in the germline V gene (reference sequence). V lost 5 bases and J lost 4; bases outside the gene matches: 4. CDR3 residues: CASSEYRGTEAFF. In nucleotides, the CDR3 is TGTGCCAGCAGCGAATACAGGGGCACTGAAGCTTTCTTT.

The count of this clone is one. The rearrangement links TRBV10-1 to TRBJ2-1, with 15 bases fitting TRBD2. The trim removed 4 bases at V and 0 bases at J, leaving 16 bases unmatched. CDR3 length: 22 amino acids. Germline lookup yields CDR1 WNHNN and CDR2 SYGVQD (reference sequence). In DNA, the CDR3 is TGCGCCAGCAGTGCTCTCGGACTAGCGGGAGGGCCGAACTCGAACTCCTACAATGAGCAGTTCTTC. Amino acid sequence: CASSALGLAGGPNSNSYNEQFF.

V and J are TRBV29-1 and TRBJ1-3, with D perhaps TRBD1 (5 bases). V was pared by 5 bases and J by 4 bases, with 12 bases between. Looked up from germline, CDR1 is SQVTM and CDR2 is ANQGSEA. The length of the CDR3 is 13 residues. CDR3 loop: CSVSWGDGNTIYF. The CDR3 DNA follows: TGCAGCGTTTCGTGGGGGGACGGAAACACCATATATTTT.

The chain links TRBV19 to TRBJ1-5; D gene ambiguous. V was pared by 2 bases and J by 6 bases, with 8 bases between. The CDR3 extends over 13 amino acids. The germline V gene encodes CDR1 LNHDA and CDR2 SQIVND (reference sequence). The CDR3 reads CASSIRVRQPQHF. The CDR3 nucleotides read TGTGCCAGTAGTATACGGGTTCGTCAGCCCCAGCATTTT.

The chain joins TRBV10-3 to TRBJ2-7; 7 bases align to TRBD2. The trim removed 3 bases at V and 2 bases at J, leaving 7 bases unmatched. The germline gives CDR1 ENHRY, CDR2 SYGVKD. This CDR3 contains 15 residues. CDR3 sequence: CAISDLGGGTYEQYF. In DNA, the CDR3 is TGTGCCATCAGTGATCTCGGGGGAGGGACCTACGAGCAGTACTTC.

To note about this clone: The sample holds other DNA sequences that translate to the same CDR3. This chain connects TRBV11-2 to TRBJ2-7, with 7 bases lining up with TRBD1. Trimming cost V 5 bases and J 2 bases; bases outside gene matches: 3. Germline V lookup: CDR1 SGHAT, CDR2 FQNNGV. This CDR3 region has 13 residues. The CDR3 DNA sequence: TGTGCCAGCAGCCTTGGGACAGCCTACGAGCAGTACTTC. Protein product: CASSLGTAYEQYF.

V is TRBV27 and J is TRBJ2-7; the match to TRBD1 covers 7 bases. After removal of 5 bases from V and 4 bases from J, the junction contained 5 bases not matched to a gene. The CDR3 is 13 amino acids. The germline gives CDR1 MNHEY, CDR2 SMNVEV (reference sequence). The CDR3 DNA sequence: TGTGCCAGCAGTAGGGGGCCCTCATACGAGCAGTACTTC. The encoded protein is CASSRGPSYEQYF.

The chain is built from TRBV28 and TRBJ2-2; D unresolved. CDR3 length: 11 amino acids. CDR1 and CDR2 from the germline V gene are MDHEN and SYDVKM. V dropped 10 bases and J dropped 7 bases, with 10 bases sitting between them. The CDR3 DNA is TGTGCCACGGACGTAGGCGGGGAGCTGTTTTTT. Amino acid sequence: CATDVGGELFF. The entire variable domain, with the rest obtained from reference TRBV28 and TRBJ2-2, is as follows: DVKVTQSSRYLVKRTGEKVFLECVQDMDHENMFWYRQDPGLGLRLIYFSYDVKMKEKGDIPEGYSVSREKKERFSLILESASTNQTSMYLCATDVGGELFFGEGSRLTVL.

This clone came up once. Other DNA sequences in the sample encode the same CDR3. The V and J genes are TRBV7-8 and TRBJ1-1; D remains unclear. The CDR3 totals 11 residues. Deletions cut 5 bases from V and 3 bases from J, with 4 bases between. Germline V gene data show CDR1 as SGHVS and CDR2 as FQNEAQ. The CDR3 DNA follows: TGTGCCAGCAGCCCTTACACTGAAGCTTTCTTT. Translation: CASSPYTEAFF.

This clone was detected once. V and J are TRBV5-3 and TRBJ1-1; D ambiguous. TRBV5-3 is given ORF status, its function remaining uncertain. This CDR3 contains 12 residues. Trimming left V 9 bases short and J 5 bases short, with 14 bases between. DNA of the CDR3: TGTGCCACCGAACTCTCGGGGACTGAAGCTTTCTTT. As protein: CATELSGTEAFF.

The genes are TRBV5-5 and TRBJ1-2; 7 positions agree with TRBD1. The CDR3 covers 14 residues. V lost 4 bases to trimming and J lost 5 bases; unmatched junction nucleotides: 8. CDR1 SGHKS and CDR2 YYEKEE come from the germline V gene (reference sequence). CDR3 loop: CASSPDQGGYGYTF. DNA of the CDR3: TGTGCCAGCAGCCCGGATCAGGGGGGTTATGGCTACACCTTC.

For the CDR3, the DNA is TGTGCCAGCAGCTTCGTTCCGAACACTGAAGCTTTCTTT. It specifies CASSFVPNTEAFF. The chain joins TRBV7-9 to TRBJ1-1, with D unclear. The CDR3 totals 13 residues. In germline, CDR1 is SEHNR, CDR2 FQNEAQ (reference sequence). The V end lost 3 bases, the J end lost 1 base, and 6 bases lay between the germline ends. Supplemented by reference TRBV7-9 and TRBJ1-1, the full variable domain reads DTGVSQNPRHKITKRGQNVTFRCDPISEHNRLYWYRQTLGQGPEFLTYFQNEAQLEKSRLLSDRFSAERPKGSFSTLEIQRTEQGDSAMYLCASSFVPNTEAFFGQGTRLTVV.

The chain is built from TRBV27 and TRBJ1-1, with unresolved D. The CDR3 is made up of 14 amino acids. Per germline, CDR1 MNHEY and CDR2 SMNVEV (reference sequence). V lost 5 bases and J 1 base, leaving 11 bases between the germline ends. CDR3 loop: CASSILQSNTEAFF. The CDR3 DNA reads TGTGCCAGCAGTATTCTACAATCGAACACTGAAGCTTTCTTT.

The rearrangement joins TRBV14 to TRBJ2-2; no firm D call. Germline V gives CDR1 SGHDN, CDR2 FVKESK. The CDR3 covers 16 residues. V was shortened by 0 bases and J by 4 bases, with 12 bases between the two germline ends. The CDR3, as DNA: TGTGCCAGCAGCCAAGAAGTTTCAAGGACCACCGGGGAGCTGTTTTTT. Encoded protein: CASSQEVSRTTGELFF.

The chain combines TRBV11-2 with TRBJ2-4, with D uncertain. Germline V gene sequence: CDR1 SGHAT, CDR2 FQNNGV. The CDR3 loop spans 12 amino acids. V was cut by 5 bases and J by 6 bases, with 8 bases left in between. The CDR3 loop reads CASSPLGNIQYF. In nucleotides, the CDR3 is TGTGCCAGCAGCCCTCTCGGAAACATTCAGTACTTC.